The 6 T cell receptor beta chains below all came from one sample that was sequenced in a study of T-cell reconstitution after alpha-beta-depleted transplantation in children. The TCRbeta library was prepared with unique molecular identifiers. TCRdb reanalysed the PCR reads using MiXCR and keeps one entry per CDR3 protein. The sample has roughly 490,000 distinct CDR3 sequences, about an eighth seen once. This material consisted of PBMCs, mostly from graft donor cells, taken 180 days after TCRalphabeta/CD19-depleted stem cell transplant. These receptors were obtained from a female patient aged 2-9 years who had a stem cell transplant for aplastic anemia, so the T cells may come from the graft donor.

This clonotype has just a few counts. The chain combines TRBV27 with TRBJ2-7, with D perhaps matching TRBD1 (6 bases). Trimming left V 5 bases short and J 5 bases short, with 13 bases between. The CDR3 has 13 amino acids. Germline V gives CDR1 MNHEY, CDR2 SMNVEV (reference sequence). CDR3 loop: CASSRLQGHEQYF. The CDR3 DNA reads as TGTGCCAGCAGTCGCTTACAGGGCCACGAGCAGTACTTC.

The genes are TRBV11-1 and TRBJ2-1; 10 bases line up with TRBD2. CDR1 and CDR2 from the germline V gene are SGHAT and FQDESV (reference sequence). CDR3 size: 20 residues. V shed 0 bases, J shed 4 bases, and the junction held 15 bases outside the gene matches. The CDR3 DNA reads TGTGCCAGCAGCTTAGCCCTACTAGCGGGATTCTCCAGGGCTTACAATGAGCAGTTCTTC. This gives the protein CASSLALLAGFSRAYNEQFF.

V usage is TRBV28 and J usage is TRBJ1-3; the match to TRBD1 covers 7 bases. Germline CDR1 and CDR2: MDHEN and SYDVKM. The V gene end was trimmed by 6 bases and the J gene end by 4 bases; junction bases not matched to a gene: 6. This CDR3 spans 14 amino acids. CDR3 in DNA: TGTGCCAGCAGCCGGAGGGGGCAAGGAAACACCATATATTTT. This encodes CASSRRGQGNTIYF.

This clonotype showed up just a few times. The chain links TRBV25-1 to TRBJ2-6, with 9 positions matching TRBD1. After removal of 5 bases from V and 0 bases from J, the junction contained 5 bases not matched to a gene. Germline lookup yields CDR1 MGHDK and CDR2 SYGVNS. There are 17 residues in the CDR3. The CDR3 bases are TGTGCCAGCAGTATCCAGACAGGGGGCTCTGGGGCCAACGTCCTGACTTTC. Its protein product is CASSIQTGGSGANVLTF.

This clonotype was counted once. The chain carries TRBV20-1 and TRBJ1-1; the match to TRBD1 covers 7 bases. The V segment lost 6 bases and the J segment 3 bases; nucleotides outside the gene matches: 7. CDR3 size: 13 residues. Germline assignment: CDR1 DFQATT and CDR2 SNEGSKA (reference sequence). Here the CDR3 reads CSATDRVHTEAFF. Written as DNA, the CDR3 is TGCAGTGCAACCGACAGGGTACACACTGAAGCTTTCTTT.

This clonotype was seen a few times. The gene calls are TRBV7-2 and TRBJ2-4; perhaps TRBD1 as D (6 bases). Germline V gene sequence: CDR1 SGHTA, CDR2 FQGNSA. CDR3 length: 16 residues. Trimming pared 3 bases from V and 0 bases from J, leaving 12 bases between. The CDR3 loop is CASSFTGSLAKNIQYF. The DNA of the CDR3 is TGTGCCAGCAGCTTTACAGGGAGTCTAGCCAAAAACATTCAGTACTTC.